This T cell receptor (beta chain) was captured by sequencing in a study of cytomegalovirus exposure and HLA in healthy donors. General observations from the study: Productive rates of about 87% or about 30% were seen for most TCR beta V segments in an earlier analysis. There were some public TCRs occurring in many donors, but most TCR sequences were rare.

PCR used 60 Vbeta primers and 13 Jbeta primers. Method: immunoSEQ multiplex PCR; TCRdb's copy keeps in-frame clones and lacks some. The table lists approximately 150,000 clones, 60% to 80% of them singletons, with 3.7% in the top ten. On this clone: The antigen remains undetermined.

Germline V CDR1 and CDR2: LNHDA, SQIVND (reference sequence). V was cut by 2 bases and J by 1 base, with 14 bases left in between. The length of the CDR3 is 16 residues. The clonotype was recovered from a young man in good health and CMV-seropositive. The sample taken for sequencing was PBMCs. The gene calls are TRBV19 and TRBJ1-1; D call uncertain. The DNA of the CDR3 is TGTGCCAGTAGTATACGACGGGGAGGGAAGAACACTGAAGCTTTCTTT. Residues: CASSIRRGGKNTEAFF.